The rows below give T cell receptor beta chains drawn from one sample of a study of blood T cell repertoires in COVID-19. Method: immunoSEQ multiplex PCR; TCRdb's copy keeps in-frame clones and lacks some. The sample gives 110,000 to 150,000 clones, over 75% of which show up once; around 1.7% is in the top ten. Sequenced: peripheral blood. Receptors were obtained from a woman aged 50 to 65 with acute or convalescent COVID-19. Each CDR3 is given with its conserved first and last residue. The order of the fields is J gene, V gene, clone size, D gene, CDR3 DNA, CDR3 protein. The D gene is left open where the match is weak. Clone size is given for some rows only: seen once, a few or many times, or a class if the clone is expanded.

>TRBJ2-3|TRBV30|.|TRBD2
TGTGCCTGGAGTGTACGAGAGGCGGGGGGGCCGAGAGATACGCAGTATTTT
CAWSVREAGGPRDTQYF
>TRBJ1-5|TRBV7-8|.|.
TGTGCCAGCAGCTTAGACCTGATTGAAGGGGCCCAGCATTTT
CASSLDLIEGAQHF
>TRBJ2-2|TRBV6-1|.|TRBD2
TGTGCCAGCAGTGACGGGACTAGGAGGACCGGGGAGCTGTTTTTT
CASSDGTRRTGELFF
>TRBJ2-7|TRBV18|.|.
TGTGCCAGCTCACCACCTCTCCCAAGCTCTTACGAGCAGTACTTC
CASSPPLPSSYEQYF
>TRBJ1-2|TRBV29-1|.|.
TGCAGCGTTGAAGGTGGAGGTCTGAACTATGGCTACACCTTC
CSVEGGGLNYGYTF
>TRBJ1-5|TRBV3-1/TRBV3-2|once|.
TGTGCCAGCAGCCAAATGTCAGGGGTTAATCAGCCCCAGCATTTT
CASSQMSGVNQPQHF
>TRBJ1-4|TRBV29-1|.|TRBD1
TGCAGCGTTCACAAACAGGGACAGGGATATGAAAAACTGTTTTTT
CSVHKQGQGYEKLFF
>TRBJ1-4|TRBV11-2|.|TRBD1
TGTGCCAGCAGCGCCCCGGACAGGGGAGGAACTAATGAAAAACTGTTTTTT
CASSAPDRGGTNEKLFF
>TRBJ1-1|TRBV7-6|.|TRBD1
TGTGCCAGCAGCCCCCTGAGAACGGCATACAGGGGGAACACTGAAGCTTTCTTT
CASSPLRTAYRGNTEAFF
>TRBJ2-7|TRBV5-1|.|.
TGCGCCAGCAGCTTGGAAGGAGGTAACTACGAGCAGTACTTC
CASSLEGGNYEQYF
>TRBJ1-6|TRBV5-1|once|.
TGCGCCAGCAGCAAAGACTCGCCGAAGAATTCACCCCTCCACTTT
CASSKDSPKNSPLHF
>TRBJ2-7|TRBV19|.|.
TGTGCCAGTAGTATAGGGGGAGGAGAGCAGTACTTC
CASSIGGGEQYF
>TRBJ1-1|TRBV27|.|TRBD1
TGTGCCAGCAGTTTGTTGGGACAGGGTGAAGCTTTCTTT
CASSLLGQGEAFF
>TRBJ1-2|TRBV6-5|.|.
TGTGCCAGCAGCAAATTCGACACGGACTATGGCTACACCTTC
CASSKFDTDYGYTF
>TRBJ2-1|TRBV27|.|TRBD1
TGTGCCAGCAGTGCGACAGGGCGGGAGTTCTTC
CASSATGREFF
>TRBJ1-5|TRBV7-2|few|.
TGTGCCAGCAGCTTAACGGGTGGGCCCCAGCATTTT
CASSLTGGPQHF
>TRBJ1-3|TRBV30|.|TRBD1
TGTGCCTCTGAATACAGGGGCGCTGGAAACACCATATATTTT
CASEYRGAGNTIYF
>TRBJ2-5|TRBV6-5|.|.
TGTGCCAGCACTCCATCCAGGGTCCGGGAGACCCAGTACTTC
CASTPSRVRETQYF
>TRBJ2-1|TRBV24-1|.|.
TGTGCCACCAGTGATTTTGGCAGGGAACAGTTCTTC
CATSDFGREQFF
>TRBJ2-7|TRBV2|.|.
TGTGCCAGCAGTTCGTCCACACCCCTTAGGGGCGAGCAGTACTTC
CASSSSTPLRGEQYF
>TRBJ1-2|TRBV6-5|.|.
TGTGCCAGCAGCCAGCGGGCGGGAGGCTACACCTTC
CASSQRAGGYTF
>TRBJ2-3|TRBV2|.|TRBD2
TGTGCCCTTAGCGGGGCGCCAGATACGCAGTATTTT
CALSGAPDTQYF
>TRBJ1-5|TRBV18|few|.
TGTGCCAGCTCACCAGGCGGGGGCGAGAGGTTGCCCCAGCATTTT
CASSPGGGERLPQHF
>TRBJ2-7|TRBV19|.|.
TGTGCCAGTAGCGCCTTTTACAGGGACCCCTACGAGCAGTACTTC
CASSAFYRDPYEQYF
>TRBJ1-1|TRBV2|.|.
TGTGCCAGAGAAAAAGGCAGGGTGAACACTGAAGCTTTCTTT
CAREKGRVNTEAFF
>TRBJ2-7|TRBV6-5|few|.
TGTGCCAGCAGTCCCGGAGGGACGTCGTACGAGCAGTACTTC
CASSPGGTSYEQYF